Presented here are 27 T cell receptor beta chains from one specimen sequenced in a study of lymphopenia after photon versus proton radiotherapy. Generated by immunoSEQ multiplex PCR, the TCRdb table keeps only in-frame clones and is missing some. The sample carries around 160,000 clones, 70% to 90% recorded once. This specimen was peripheral blood, taken from a patient treated with photon-based radiotherapy. These receptors came from a man aged 50-60 years with gastric cancer.

The rearrangement uses TRBV6-1 and TRBJ2-1; D is unclear. The CDR3 covers 14 residues. V dropped 1 base and J dropped 10 bases, with 14 bases sitting between them. From germline, CDR1 is MNHNS and CDR2 SASEGT. CDR3 bases: TGTGCCAGCAGTGAAGTGGAGTGGCGTTGGGAGCAGTTCTTC. The encoded protein is CASSEVEWRWEQFF.

Here the CDR3 DNA reads TGTGCCAGCAGCTTCCCTTACGCCTCTAACTATGGCTACACCTTC. As protein: CASSFPYASNYGYTF. This chain connects TRBV7-9 to TRBJ1-2; D gene ambiguous. The germline V gene has CDR1 SEHNR and CDR2 FQNEAQ (reference sequence). This CDR3 spans 15 amino acids. The V gene lost 3 bases and the J gene lost 0 bases, with 11 bases spanning the gap.

The chain couples TRBV5-8 to TRBJ1-4; 7 bases map to TRBD1. V shed 4 bases, J shed 7 bases, and the junction held 13 bases outside the gene matches. Looked up from germline, CDR1 is SGHTS and CDR2 is YDEGEE. This CDR3 region has 16 residues. This chain's CDR3 is CASSPREAGGFEKLFF. In DNA form, the CDR3 reads TGTGCCAGCAGCCCTAGGGAGGCAGGGGGATTTGAAAAACTGTTTTTT.

The rearrangement joins TRBV5-6 to TRBJ2-3; tentative D call: TRBD1 (5 bases). The V gene's germline CDR1 is SGHDT and CDR2 YYEEEE. Trimming shortened V by 4 bases and J by 2 bases, and 17 bases separated the two germline ends. This CDR3 contains 16 residues. CDR3 sequence reads: CASSPTVQVYTDTQYF. The CDR3 DNA sequence: TGTGCCAGCAGCCCTACGGTACAGGTTTACACAGATACGCAGTATTTT.

This chain joins TRBV5-5 and TRBJ2-1, with D possibly TRBD2 on 5 matching bases. Per germline, CDR1 SGHKS and CDR2 YYEKEE (reference sequence). This CDR3 is 13 amino acids long. V dropped 3 bases and J dropped 4 bases, with 8 bases sitting between them. CDR3 residues: CASSWTLYNEQFF. As DNA, the CDR3 is TGTGCCAGCAGCTGGACTTTATACAATGAGCAGTTCTTC.

The CDR3 region is CASSSGGSQETQYF. In nucleotides, the CDR3 is TGTGCCAGCAGCTCGGGGGGCAGTCAAGAGACCCAGTACTTC. The chain couples TRBV5-4 to TRBJ2-5; tentatively, D is TRBD2 (7 bases). V lost 3 bases and J 2 bases, leaving 11 bases between the germline ends. Germline values: CDR1 SGHNT, CDR2 YYREEE (reference sequence). The CDR3 covers 14 residues.

The chain uses TRBV5-1 and TRBJ2-1; D is ambiguous. Germline values: CDR1 SGHRS, CDR2 YFSETQ. V was clipped by 1 base and J by 0 bases, with 8 bases between them. This CDR3 comprises 15 residues. The CDR3 sequence is CASSLSPSSYNEQFF. The CDR3 nucleotides read TGCGCCAGCAGCTTGTCGCCCAGCTCCTACAATGAGCAGTTCTTC.

The rearrangement uses TRBV29-1 and TRBJ2-1; D not certain. Trimming cost V 2 bases and J 4 bases, with 12 bases left between them. CDR3 size: 14 residues. Germline V lookup: CDR1 SQVTM, CDR2 ANQGSEA. In DNA, the CDR3 is TGCAGCGTTGAACCGAGACCTTTGTACAATGAGCAGTTCTTC. Protein: CSVEPRPLYNEQFF.

The chain uses TRBV11-2 and TRBJ2-5; D may correspond to TRBD1 or TRBD2 (5 bases each). From germline, CDR1 is SGHAT and CDR2 FQNNGV. The CDR3 runs to 14 residues. V was shortened by 4 bases and J by 7 bases, with 16 bases between the two germline ends. DNA of the CDR3: TGTGCCAGCAGCTCCTTACGGGGCTGGGGGACCCAGTACTTC. Amino acids: CASSSLRGWGTQYF.

This sequence joins TRBV2 and TRBJ1-4; possible D gene TRBD1, 5 bases. The CDR3 has 13 amino acids. The V gene lost 4 bases and the J gene lost 3 bases, with 6 bases spanning the gap. Germline CDR1 SNHLY, CDR2 FYNNEI. The CDR3 coding sequence is TGTGCCAGCAGTGTACAGGCTAATGAAAAACTGTTTTTT. It translates to CASSVQANEKLFF.

The CDR3 DNA is TGTGCCAGCAGCAAAGGATGGGGAGAGAACACTGAAGCTTTCTTT. It specifies CASSKGWGENTEAFF. This rearrangement joins TRBV21-1 to TRBJ1-1. TRBV21-1 represents a pseudogene. The CDR3 is 15 amino acids.

V gene TRBV10-3 combines with J gene TRBJ2-7, with 7 positions matching TRBD1. Germline loops: CDR1 ENHRY, CDR2 SYGVKD. The CDR3 totals 14 residues. Trimming took 4 bases from V and 7 from J; bases not matched to a gene: 10. The CDR3 DNA is TGTGCCATCAGTGTCGCAGGGGGTCAGGGGGAGCAGTACTTC. This codes for CAISVAGGQGEQYF.

The chain joins TRBV6-6 to TRBJ2-7; D unclear. CDR3 size: 14 residues. Germline V gene lookup returns CDR1 MNHNY and CDR2 SVGAGI (reference sequence). V lost 2 bases and J lost 6, with 14 bases in between. This CDR3 reads CASSYTPGRVEQYF. The CDR3 DNA reads as TGTGCCAGCAGTTACACCCCGGGTAGGGTCGAGCAGTACTTC.

The chain couples TRBV5-1 to TRBJ2-1; D gene uncertain. From germline, CDR1 is SGHRS and CDR2 YFSETQ. CDR3 size: 15 residues. V was trimmed by 0 bases and J by 5 bases, leaving 12 bases between them. CDR3 sequence reads: CASSLDPFTDNEQFF. The CDR3 DNA is TGCGCCAGCAGCTTGGATCCGTTTACCGACAATGAGCAGTTCTTC.

The chain is built from TRBV7-9 and TRBJ1-1; no firm D call. Between the trimmed V and J ends, which lost 11 bases and 4 bases, there was a span of 17 bases. The germline CDR1 and CDR2 sequences are SEHNR and FQNEAQ (reference sequence). The length of the CDR3 is 13 residues. The CDR3 loop is CALIRVAGTEAFF. In DNA, the CDR3 is TGTGCCCTGATCCGGGTCGCGGGCACTGAAGCTTTCTTT.

This clone was seen a single time. The chain is built from TRBV5-8 and TRBJ2-1; D remains ambiguous. Trimming took 0 bases from V and 5 from J, leaving 18 bases between them. The germline V gene has CDR1 SGHTS and CDR2 YDEGEE. The CDR3 loop spans 17 amino acids. CDR3 region: CASSLAVGRPDHNEQFF. DNA of the CDR3: TGTGCCAGCAGCTTGGCGGTGGGTCGGCCCGATCACAATGAGCAGTTCTTC.

The chain joins TRBV19 to TRBJ1-2; 9 nucleotides align to TRBD1. V shed 1 base and J 8 bases; nucleotides not matched to a gene: 5. The CDR3 sequence is 14 residues long. CDR1 and CDR2 from the germline V gene are LNHDA and SQIVND (reference sequence). CDR3 sequence (DNA): TGTGCCAGTAGTATAGTCTGGGACAGGGACGGCTACACCTTC. Its translation is CASSIVWDRDGYTF.

The chain couples TRBV7-9 to TRBJ2-7, with a weak D call TRBD1 (6 bases). Germline CDR1 and CDR2: SEHNR and FQNEAQ (reference sequence). The CDR3 length is 15 residues. V was trimmed by 5 bases and J by 2 bases, leaving 16 bases between them. This chain's CDR3 is CASSATRGSTYEQYF. The CDR3 DNA is TGTGCCAGCAGCGCCACCAGGGGTAGCACCTACGAGCAGTACTTC. The full variable domain, its missing parts supplied by reference TRBV7-9 and TRBJ2-7, is DTGVSQNPRHKITKRGQNVTFRCDPISEHNRLYWYRQTLGQGPEFLTYFQNEAQLEKSRLLSDRFSAERPKGSFSTLEIQRTEQGDSAMYLCASSATRGSTYEQYFGPGTRLTVT.

The genes are TRBV30 and TRBJ2-2, with D hard to call. This CDR3 is built from 13 residues. V gave up 3 bases and J gave up 4 bases, with 9 bases separating them. Germline CDR1 GTSNPN, CDR2 SVGIG (reference sequence). The CDR3 DNA reads as TGTGCCTGGAGCACAGATTTCACCGGGGAGCTGTTTTTT. Its translation: CAWSTDFTGELFF.

The chain uses TRBV30 and TRBJ1-1; the match to TRBD1 covers 7 bases. This CDR3 spans 12 amino acids. V dropped 8 bases and J dropped 4; count of bases not matched to a gene: 7. Germline CDR1 GTSNPN, CDR2 SVGIG (reference sequence). CDR3 bases: TGTGCCCGTTCAACAGGGGCCACTGAAGCTTTCTTT. Translated, it gives CARSTGATEAFF.

The V call is TRBV5-4, the J call TRBJ2-4, with D unclear. The CDR3 is made up of 16 amino acids. CDR1 and CDR2 from the germline V gene are SGHNT and YYREEE (reference sequence). Trimming shortened V by 0 bases and J by 6 bases, and 16 bases separated the two germline ends. The CDR3 region is CASSLGVGATRNIQYF. In DNA, the CDR3 is TGTGCCAGCAGCTTGGGGGTGGGCGCTACACGAAACATTCAGTACTTC. Full variable domain (remainder filled in from reference TRBV5-4 and TRBJ2-4): ETGVTQSPTHLIKTRGQQVTLRCSSQSGHNTVSWYQQALGQGPQFIFQYYREEENGRGNFPPRFSGLQFPNYSSELNVNALELDDSALYLCASSLGVGATRNIQYFGAGTRLSVL.

This chain connects TRBV30 to TRBJ2-3; D uncertain. The CDR3 consists of 9 residues. Germline V CDR1 and CDR2: GTSNPN, SVGIG (reference sequence). V dropped 3 bases and J dropped 8 bases, with 3 bases sitting between them. CDR3 in amino acids: CAWRGTQYF. In DNA form, the CDR3 reads TGTGCCTGGAGAGGTACGCAGTATTTT.

The chain is built from TRBV9 and TRBJ1-2; tentative D call: TRBD1 (6 bases). The germline V gene encodes CDR1 SGDLS and CDR2 YYNGEE. The CDR3 covers 13 residues. With 5 bases removed from V and 6 bases from J, the gap between germline ends came to 14 bases. The CDR3 region has the DNA TGTGCCAGCAGACCGCCGGGGGCGCATGGCTACACCTTC. This sequence encodes CASRPPGAHGYTF.

This chain uses TRBV9 with TRBJ1-1; D call uncertain. CDR3 length: 13 residues. Germline V lookup: CDR1 SGDLS, CDR2 YYNGEE. The V end was cut by 1 base, the J end by 0 bases, with 4 bases between. The CDR3 loop is CASSVQLNTEAFF. The DNA of the CDR3 is TGTGCCAGCAGCGTACAGTTGAACACTGAAGCTTTCTTT.

V usage is TRBV5-8 and J usage is TRBJ1-2; 7 bases match TRBD1. V gave up 7 bases and J gave up 4 bases; unmatched junction bases: 13. Germline CDR1 reads SGHTS; CDR2 reads YDEGEE. The CDR3 runs 15 residues. The chain's CDR3 is CASPGQLSFSYGYTF. CDR3 bases: TGTGCCAGCCCGGGACAGCTCTCTTTCTCCTATGGCTACACCTTC.

The chain uses TRBV19 and TRBJ2-7; D is uncertain. V dropped 6 bases and J dropped 3 bases, with 12 bases sitting between them. Germline CDR1 is LNHDA and CDR2 is SQIVND (reference sequence). This CDR3 has 13 residues. CDR3 bases: TGTGCCAGTAGCACCCGGGCCTACTACGAGCAGTACTTC. Translated, it gives CASSTRAYYEQYF.

CDR3 nucleotides: TGTGCCAGCAGCTTATTCGGGGACACTAGCACAGATACGCAGTATTTT. Translating it yields CASSLFGDTSTDTQYF. This sequence joins TRBV7-6 and TRBJ2-3; TRBD1 is a possible D gene (6 bases). The length of the CDR3 is 16 residues. Germline lookup yields CDR1 SGHVS and CDR2 FNYEAQ. V lost 2 bases and J 0 bases, leaving 12 bases between the germline ends.